A single sample gave rise to the 24 T cell receptor beta chains below, sequenced in a study of cytomegalovirus exposure and HLA in healthy donors. PCR amplification relied on 60 Vbeta primers (plus 13 Jbeta primers). Assay used: immunoSEQ multiplex PCR; TCRdb lists only in-frame clones, some missing. The table has approximately 160,000 clones, roughly 65% seen once. The sequenced sample was PBMCs. These receptors all come from a woman younger than 35 in good health and CMV-seropositive.

This clone has only one observation. This chain links TRBV5-1 with TRBJ2-2; weak D call: TRBD1 (5 bases). The ends were cut back, 1 base at V and 1 base at J, with 17 bases in the middle. The CDR3 runs 18 residues. Germline lookup yields CDR1 SGHRS and CDR2 YFSETQ. The CDR3 spells CASSLSLWRTGNTGELFF. The CDR3 nucleotides are TGCGCCAGCAGCTTGTCGTTATGGAGAACAGGGAACACCGGGGAGCTGTTTTTT.

This rearrangement joins TRBV18 to TRBJ1-5; 7 bases are shared with TRBD1. V was clipped by 5 bases and J by 0 bases; unmatched bases: 4. CDR1 is KGHSH, CDR2 LQKENI, per germline. The CDR3 is 15 residues long. CDR3 in DNA: TGTGCCAGCTCAACGGGACAGCTTAGCAATCAGCCCCAGCATTTT. It encodes CASSTGQLSNQPQHF.

In its sample, this clone was seen once. The chain uses TRBV6-5 and TRBJ1-5; the D gene is possibly TRBD1 (5 bases). Trimming stripped 10 bases from V and 3 bases from J, with 16 bases between. Germline V gives CDR1 MNHEY, CDR2 SVGAGI. The CDR3 has 14 residues. The CDR3 bases are TGTGCCACTGCAGGGCAACACTCCAATCAGCCCCAGCATTTT. Protein: CATAGQHSNQPQHF.

The CDR3 DNA reads as TGTGCCAGCAGCTTATCGGGGAGCTACGAGCAGTACTTC. Translated, it gives CASSLSGSYEQYF. This chain joins TRBV7-2 and TRBJ2-7, with D maybe TRBD2 (5 bases). The CDR3 spans 13 residues. Per germline, CDR1 SGHTA and CDR2 FQGNSA. Trimming removed 2 bases at V and 3 bases at J, with 8 bases between.

V gene TRBV7-3 combines with J gene TRBJ1-1, with D unresolved. The V end lost 0 bases, the J end lost 1 base, and 9 bases lay between the germline ends. CDR1 SGHTA and CDR2 FQGTGA come from the germline V gene. The CDR3 is made up of 15 amino acids. In DNA, the CDR3 is TGTGCCAGCAGCTTAACGTTGGAGGCGAACACTGAAGCTTTCTTT. Encoded protein: CASSLTLEANTEAFF.

This clone occurred a few times. The junction departs from the called germline gene at one end, perhaps through a read error. The genes are TRBV7-7 and TRBJ2-5, with 8 positions matching TRBD2. This CDR3 has 13 amino acids. In germline, CDR1 is SSHAT, CDR2 FNYEAQ (reference sequence). The CDR3 region is CASSPGGGRAQYF. As DNA, the CDR3 is TGTGCTAGCAGCCCCGGGGGGGGTCGAGCCCAGTACTTC.

The genes are TRBV15 and TRBJ1-2; a weak D match, TRBD1 (6 bases). Per the germline V gene, CDR1 is LNHNV and CDR2 is YYDKDF (reference sequence). Trimming stripped 3 bases from V and 8 bases from J, with 19 bases between. The CDR3 is made up of 15 amino acids. The CDR3 DNA is TGTGCCACCAGCAGCTACATAGCAGGGGCTGGCGGCTACACCTTC. As protein: CATSSYIAGAGGYTF.

The CDR3 bases are TGTGCCAGCAGTGAATACGGGGGCAATCAGCCCCAGCATTTT. It specifies CASSEYGGNQPQHF. The J gene is TRBJ1-5, the V gene TRBV6-1; D ambiguous. Trimming took 2 bases from V and 2 from J, leaving 7 bases between them. The CDR3 runs to 14 residues. In germline, CDR1 is MNHNS, CDR2 SASEGT.

V gene TRBV10-2 combines with J gene TRBJ2-1; the match to TRBD2 covers 12 bases. Germline loops: CDR1 WSHSY, CDR2 SAAADI. With V trimmed by 10 bases and J by 7 bases, 11 bases remained unmatched. The CDR3 is 15 amino acids. The CDR3 protein is CATVRLAGVENEQFF. In DNA, the CDR3 is TGCGCCACCGTAAGACTAGCGGGAGTGGAGAATGAGCAGTTCTTC.

CDR3 amino acids: CANRQVSYYGYTF. As DNA, the CDR3 is TGTGCCAACCGACAGGTCTCGTACTATGGCTACACCTTC. This chain joins TRBV2 and TRBJ1-2; D may be TRBD1 (6 bases). V shed 10 bases and J shed 3 bases, with 15 bases lying between them. The CDR3 loop spans 13 amino acids. Germline lookup yields CDR1 SNHLY and CDR2 FYNNEI.

This clone has just one count. The chain links TRBV6-1 to TRBJ2-2; D is unclear. Trimming left V 2 bases short and J 1 base short, with 8 bases between. CDR1 and CDR2 (germline): MNHNS, SASEGT. The CDR3 covers 15 residues. In nucleotides, the CDR3 is TGTGCCAGCAGTGAACGTGGGCAGAACACCGGGGAGCTGTTTTTT. Translating it yields CASSERGQNTGELFF.

V gene TRBV30 combines with J gene TRBJ1-2; 8 nucleotides line up with TRBD1. Germline trimming cut 1 base from V and 5 bases from J; bases unmatched to any gene: 3. CDR1 is GTSNPN and CDR2 is SVGIG in the germline V gene (reference sequence). The length of the CDR3 is 13 residues. The CDR3 loop reads CAWSGQGIYGYTF. CDR3 in DNA: TGTGCCTGGAGTGGACAGGGGATATATGGCTACACCTTC. Using reference TRBV30 and TRBJ1-2 for the parts outside the CDR3, the full variable domain is SQTIHQWPATLVQPVGSPLSLECTVEGTSNPNLYWYRQAAGRGLQLLFYSVGIGQISSEVPQNLSASRPQDRQFILSSKKLLLSDSGFYLCAWSGQGIYGYTFGSGTRLTVV.

This clone appeared a few times. The chain links TRBV28 to TRBJ2-7; 10 bases fit TRBD2. The J segment lost 3 bases and the V segment lost 8 bases, leaving 7 bases of the junction unmatched. CDR3 size: 14 residues. Germline V gives CDR1 MDHEN, CDR2 SYDVKM. The CDR3: CASGPAGGRYEQYF. In DNA, the CDR3 is TGTGCCAGCGGACCAGCGGGAGGGCGCTACGAGCAGTACTTC. The variable domain in full, completed from reference TRBV28 and TRBJ2-7, reads DVKVTQSSRYLVKRTGEKVFLECVQDMDHENMFWYRQDPGLGLRLIYFSYDVKMKEKGDIPEGYSVSREKKERFSLILESASTNQTSMYLCASGPAGGRYEQYFGPGTRLTVT.

This clone was observed a few times. The chain is built from TRBV4-2 and TRBJ1-4; no firm D call. Germline CDR1 is LGHNA and CDR2 is YNFKEQ. Trimming shortened V by 0 bases and J by 8 bases, and 10 bases separated the two germline ends. This CDR3 has 14 amino acids. The CDR3 DNA reads TGTGCCAGCAGCCAAGAAAATATCGGGGAAAAACTGTTTTTT. It yields the protein CASSQENIGEKLFF.

The chain employs TRBV29-1 and TRBJ2-1, with 7 nucleotides matching TRBD1. CDR1 is SQVTM, CDR2 ANQGSEA, per germline. The ends lost 2 bases at V and 9 bases at J; junction bases unmatched: 31. This CDR3 has 21 amino acids. As DNA, the CDR3 is TGCAGCGTTGAAACTTGGGGACAGTTATATCTTGGTGGAGTGGCGAAACGTGAGCAGTTCTTC. Translated, it gives CSVETWGQLYLGGVAKREQFF.

This clone showed up just a few times. The chain combines TRBV5-6 with TRBJ1-6; possible D gene TRBD1, 6 bases. The germline CDR1 and CDR2 sequences are SGHDT and YYEEEE. There are 17 residues in the CDR3. V was pared by 6 bases and J by 0 bases, with 16 bases between. The CDR3 sequence: CASNSWGPGSYNSPLHF. CDR3 nucleotides: TGTGCCAGCAACAGTTGGGGGCCCGGCTCCTATAATTCACCCCTCCACTTT.

The genes are TRBV5-8 and TRBJ2-1, with D tentatively TRBD1 (5 bases). Germline CDR1 SGHTS, CDR2 YDEGEE. The CDR3 is made up of 15 amino acids. V shed 6 bases and J shed 1 base, with 14 bases lying between them. DNA of the CDR3: TGTGCCAGCATCCTGACAGTCCATTCCTACAATGAGCAGTTCTTC. It yields the protein CASILTVHSYNEQFF. The full variable domain, completed using reference TRBV5-8 and TRBJ2-1, is EAGVTQSPTHLIKTRGQQATLRCSPISGHTSVYWYQQALGLGLQFLLWYDEGEERNRGNFPPRFSGRQFPNYSSELNVNALELEDSALYLCASILTVHSYNEQFFGPGTRLTVL.

The chain couples TRBV4-1 to TRBJ2-7, with D perhaps TRBD1 (5 bases). Trimming left V 1 base short and J 0 bases short, with 10 bases between. The germline gives CDR1 MGHRA, CDR2 YSYEKL. This CDR3 comprises 15 residues. CDR3 amino acids: CASSQVPGNSYEQYF. CDR3 coding DNA: TGCGCCAGCAGCCAAGTACCAGGGAACTCCTACGAGCAGTACTTC.

The J gene is TRBJ2-1, the V gene TRBV27; tentative D call: TRBD1 (5 bases). The CDR3 extends over 14 amino acids. Germline loops: CDR1 MNHEY, CDR2 SMNVEV (reference sequence). Trimming stripped 4 bases from V and 5 bases from J, with 12 bases between. The CDR3 DNA reads as TGTGCCAGCAGTTACCAGGGATATAACAATGAGCAGTTCTTC. As protein: CASSYQGYNNEQFF.

This clone occurred a few times. V is TRBV5-1 and J is TRBJ2-1; 9 positions match TRBD2. Trimming removed 4 bases from V and 8 bases from J; junction bases left unmatched: 10. The CDR3 is made up of 15 amino acids. Germline V lookup: CDR1 SGHRS, CDR2 YFSETQ. This CDR3 is CASSPVASGIYEQFF. DNA for the CDR3: TGCGCCAGCAGCCCGGTCGCTAGCGGGATTTATGAGCAGTTCTTC.

This chain joins TRBV28 and TRBJ1-5, with TRBD1 matching over 7 bases. The CDR3 has 13 amino acids. V trimming: 9 bases; J trimming: 4 bases; junction bases outside the gene matches: 6. The germline gives CDR1 MDHEN, CDR2 SYDVKM. CDR3 DNA: TGTGCCAGTGCCCGGGACAGTAATCAGCCCCAGCATTTT. Its translation: CASARDSNQPQHF.

This clone was recorded a few times. The chain has TRBV10-3 and TRBJ2-1; 9 bases match TRBD1. Germline CDR1 is ENHRY and CDR2 is SYGVKD. This CDR3 is 13 amino acids long. The trim removed 10 bases at V and 7 bases at J, leaving 8 bases unmatched. The CDR3 coding sequence is TGTGCCACGGTGGGACAGGGTCGGAATGAGCAGTTCTTC. Amino acid sequence: CATVGQGRNEQFF.

This clone appeared a few times. This chain connects TRBV2 to TRBJ2-4; D might be TRBD2 (5 bases). V lost 4 bases and J lost 1, with 20 bases in between. Per the germline V gene, CDR1 is SNHLY and CDR2 is FYNNEI. CDR3 size: 18 residues. The CDR3 region is CASSGGVRAPTAKNIQYF. As DNA, the CDR3 is TGTGCCAGCAGTGGGGGAGTCAGAGCTCCCACCGCCAAAAACATTCAGTACTTC.

The rearrangement joins TRBV27 to TRBJ2-1; 9 bases match TRBD1. Germline trimming cut 7 bases from V and 7 bases from J; bases unmatched to any gene: 11. The length of the CDR3 is 15 residues. Germline lookup yields CDR1 MNHEY and CDR2 SMNVEV (reference sequence). The CDR3 region has the DNA TGTGCCAGCACCGAAGGGACAGGGCTATCGAATGAGCAGTTCTTC. This gives the protein CASTEGTGLSNEQFF.